This T cell receptor (beta chain) was identified during a study of T-cell memory formation after mild COVID-19. The sample holds one count of this clonotype. Its specificity is unknown. TCRdb reprocessed the 5' RACE reads with MiXCR, giving one entry per CDR3 protein. The sample comprises fewer than 400,000 distinct CDR3 sequences, roughly 15% of which are singletons, and approximately 21% rests with the top ten. Trimming removed 8 bases at V and 9 bases at J, with 22 bases between. The CDR3 consists of 14 residues. The germline V gene has CDR1 MNHEY and CDR2 SVGAGI. General study results and limits: Among clones contracting day 15 to 85, CD4/CD8 was balanced, whereas later expanders leaned CD4+. The SARS-CoV-2 specificity of second-wave clones reaching peak at day 37 remained unverified.

The clonotype comes from a man aged 18 to 29 who had mild COVID-19 (a few samples of this study predate the infection). Cell type and time point are not known. The sequencing input was PBMCs or a T cell subset sorted from them (not recorded which). This chain connects TRBV6-5 to TRBJ2-5; a possible D gene is TRBD2 (7 bases). The CDR3 protein is CASADGAGARAQYF. The CDR3 DNA reads TGTGCCAGCGCGGACGGGGCGGGGGCCCGGGCCCAGTACTTC.